This record concerns one T cell receptor beta chain sequence. Antigen specificity is unknown. Germline V CDR1 and CDR2: MNHEY, SVGAGI. Trimming left V 2 bases short and J 4 bases short, with 14 bases between. The CDR3 sequence is 15 residues long. This entry belongs to a study of cytomegalovirus exposure and HLA in healthy donors. Broader study findings: Highly shared variants forming one cluster were likely a sequencing artifact.

The PCR contained 60 Vbeta and 13 Jbeta primers. Produced via immunoSEQ multiplex PCR; TCRdb's table is partial and in-frame only. The data show approximately 100,000 clones, approximately 81% seen once. This clonotype was sampled from a woman in her thirties or forties in good health and CMV-seropositive. Input material: PBMCs. The chain is built from TRBV6-5 and TRBJ2-5; D remains ambiguous. CDR3 residues: CASSYTSGAPETQYF. The CDR3 DNA sequence: TGTGCCAGCAGTTACACCTCAGGCGCACCAGAGACCCAGTACTTC.